This T cell receptor (beta chain) emerged from a study of blood T cell repertoires in COVID-19. Study background: The United States, Italy and Spain were the sources of the acute and convalescent COVID-19 samples. In each case, the material was cDNA or gDNA derived from T cells, B-cell-depleted T cells, or PBMCs.

Methods used by the authors: Nucleated cell number was recorded as an estimate derived from reference gene primer amplification. The table came from immunoSEQ multiplex PCR; TCRdb's copy has only in-frame clones and leaves some out. V, J and clone size derive from that table, while D and trimming were established from the DNA sequence. The table has approximately 190,000 clones, about 88% seen once. V was pared by 6 bases and J by 5 bases, with 7 bases between. Germline values: CDR1 MDHEN, CDR2 SYDVKM. The CDR3 covers 11 residues. The sequencing input was peripheral blood. The V call is TRBV28, the J call TRBJ1-2; possible D gene TRBD1, 5 bases. The receptor comes from a woman aged 40 to 50 who had recovered from COVID-19. CDR3 residues: CASSGGYGYTF. CDR3 nucleotide sequence: TGTGCCAGCAGCGGGGGATATGGCTACACCTTC.